Only a few counts were recorded for the clone carrying this T cell receptor beta chain. What it recognizes is unknown. This sample is drawn from a study of STAT5B mutations in CD4+ large granular lymphocyte leukemia. Control samples were healthy donors' buffy coats. V lost 2 bases, J lost 2 bases, and 12 bases lay in between. The germline V gene encodes CDR1 MGHDK and CDR2 SYGVNS. This CDR3 contains 15 residues. Original data processing: Productive clonotypes were detectable down to 2.59 x 10-5 frequency. TCRdb's copy holds only in-frame clones and misses some; the assay was immunoSEQ multiplex PCR. V, J and clone size are those of that table, while D and trimming were read from the DNA. The sample records about 31,000 clones, 76% being singletons. General observations from the study: No patients shared main leukemic clonotypes, though around 27% appeared at low frequency elsewhere.

The sample comprised CD4+ T cells from blood buffy coats. The chain employs TRBV25-1 and TRBJ2-5, with D unresolved. This receptor was taken from a human donor in good health. CDR3 sequence reads: CASSEPSSAQETQYF. The CDR3 bases are TGTGCCAGCAGTGAACCCTCTTCGGCTCAAGAGACCCAGTACTTC.